This record covers a single T cell receptor (beta chain). Many counts were recorded for this clonotype. Its antigen is still unknown. Base quality data are lacking; no much larger clone is found one base away. With the library built for alpha chains, this beta chain is off target and its frequency is not meaningful. The sample is drawn from a study of spatial heterogeneity in lung cancer (dated by TCRdb to the late 2010s). A note on the overall study: Beta-chain transcripts were consistently detected in greater numbers than alpha-chain transcripts, which likely reflects a higher abundance of beta-chain transcripts. TCR transcript counts in tumor regions correlated strongly with a T cell transcriptional module score from matched bulk RNA-seq. In the raw uncorrected reads, each unique combination of TCR and UMI appeared more than ten times on average. The study quantitatively compared TCR alpha and beta repertoires across multiple tumor regions, matched nontumor lung and blood in non-small cell lung cancer. Nonsynonymous mutation counts, determined by whole-exome sequencing of tumor tissue, were related to TCR repertoire features. At surgery, both alpha and beta chains were TCR-sequenced in fewer than 250 tumor regions, fewer than 80 matched nontumor lung samples and a few dozen PBMC samples. The research as a whole found: Counts of ubiquitous and regional expanded TCRs correlated with counts of ubiquitous and regional nonsynonymous mutations, respectively. Additional single-cell paired TCR alpha and beta sequencing was considered necessary to confirm, at a functional level, the hypothesis that regional TCRs recognize regional mutations. Estimated TCR-seq coverage of tumor T cells was only roughly 7% for alpha chains and 13% for beta chains. The tumor nonsynonymous mutation count correlated with the number of expanded intratumoral alpha and beta TCRs.

The time point label corresponds to: sample taken at primary tumor resection. Samples were obtained from about 69 patients with early-stage, untreated non-small cell lung cancer from the lung TRACERx cohort. TCR sequencing used whole RNA extracted from tumor and nontumor lung tissue, or from cryopreserved PBMC samples, without cell sorting. Only patients with enough RNA available from two or more tumor regions were chosen for TCR sequencing. A lung pathologist reviewed the tumor and adjacent nontumor lung specimens before the specimens were selected. Libraries came from 5' RACE. TCRdb names NextSeq 500 as the instrument used. The TCR library protocol attached a unique molecular identifier to each TCR cDNA molecule to allow correction of PCR and sequencing errors. For the original study's pipeline: TCR identification, UMI-based error correction and CDR3 extraction were all carried out with Decombinator tools. TCRs above a frequency of 2 per 1,000, corresponding to the top 1% of the tumor frequency distribution, were defined as expanded. Expanded tumor TCRs statistically deemed absent (corrected P<0.05) from at least one tumor region were classed as regional, and all other expanded tumor TCRs were classed as ubiquitous. Renyi diversity was computed with the R vegan package after each repertoire had been subsampled 100 times to 5,000 TCRs. CDR3 similarity networks were built from amino acid triplet string-kernel similarity, with CDR3s being connected when pairwise similarity was above 0.82. Through fastp at Q25 and MiXCR, TCRdb rebuilt clones from the public reads, retaining in-frame beta chains. A single entry per CDR3 protein holds the most common genes and DNA from its merged rows. TCRdb's processing, not the authors', yielded these V and J calls. Here the sample has about 6,000 distinct CDR3 sequences; roughly 15% occur a single time. Jointly, the top ten make up about 10% of the sample.

V is trimmed back by 3 bases and J by 3 bases, and the junction contains 5 bases that no gene match accounts for. CDR1 and CDR2, looked up from the germline V gene (reference sequence), are DFQATT and SNEGSKA. The CDR3 numbers 15 residues from cysteine through phenylalanine. Of all the DNA, just the CDR3 is kept, 45 bases in frame from base 1. This receptor chain uses TRBV20-1 and TRBJ1-1; TRBD1 matches 12 bases in the middle. This TCR was sampled from a male donor with early-stage non-small cell lung cancer. Sequences were derived from lung tumor tissue, sampled at surgery. The nucleotide sequence reads TGCAGTGCTAGCGGGACAGGGGGCTTGGACACTGAAGCTTTCTTT. This translates into CSASGTGGLDTEAFF.